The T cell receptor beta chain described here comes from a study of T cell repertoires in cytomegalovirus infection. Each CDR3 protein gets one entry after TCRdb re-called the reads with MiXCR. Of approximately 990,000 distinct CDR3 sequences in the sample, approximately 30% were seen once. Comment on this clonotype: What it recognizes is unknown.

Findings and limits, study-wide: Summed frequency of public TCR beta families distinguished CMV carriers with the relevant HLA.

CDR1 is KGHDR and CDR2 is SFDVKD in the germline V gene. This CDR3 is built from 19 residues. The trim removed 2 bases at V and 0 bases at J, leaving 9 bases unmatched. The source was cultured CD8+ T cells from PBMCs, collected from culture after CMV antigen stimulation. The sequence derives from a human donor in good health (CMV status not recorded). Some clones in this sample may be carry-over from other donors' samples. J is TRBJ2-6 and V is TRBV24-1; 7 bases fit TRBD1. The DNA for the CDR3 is TGTGCCACCAGTGATTCTGGGGACAGCACTCGCTCTGGGGCCAACGTCCTGACTTTC. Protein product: CATSDSGDSTRSGANVLTF.